Sequencing of this T cell receptor (beta chain) was carried out in a study of CD4 T cells in relation to SARS-CoV-2 and coronaviruses. V was pared by 1 base and J by 3 bases, with 13 bases between. This CDR3 has 15 residues. Germline values: CDR1 MNHNS, CDR2 SASEGT. Unexposed donor CD4+ T cells date from 2011-2018, before the COVID-19 pandemic. Measured with immunoSEQ multiplex PCR; TCRdb has only the in-frame clones, and not every one. In the table there are around 69,000 clones, approximately 94% of which are singletons. The TCR sequence derives from a human donor in good health. The rearrangement uses TRBV6-1 and TRBJ2-7; tentatively, D is TRBD2 (6 bases). The sample was naive CD4+ T cells from PBMCs. The subset here: naive CD4+ T cells isolated by negative enrichment. CDR3 in amino acids: CASSEGSPGLYEQYF. CDR3 DNA sequence: TGTGCCAGCAGTGAAGGGTCGCCGGGACTCTACGAGCAGTACTTC.